This T cell receptor (beta chain) emerged from a study of sequential checkpoint blockade in melanoma. The V segment lost 0 bases and the J segment 1 base; nucleotides outside the gene matches: 4. The CDR3 is 16 residues long. Germline loops: CDR1 SGHRS, CDR2 YFSETQ. Treatment of the sample: randomized to nivolumab then ipilimumab (arm A) or the reverse (arm B). Method: immunoSEQ multiplex PCR; TCRdb's copy keeps in-frame clones and lacks some. In the table there are more than 10,000 clones, 60% to 75% of which are singletons. This material consisted of CD8+ T cells sorted from blood (inferred from file names), taken from a patient given nivolumab and ipilimumab in sequence. This TCR was sampled from a human donor with melanoma. The chain combines TRBV5-1 with TRBJ1-5; 7 bases are shared with TRBD1. Here the CDR3 reads CASSLGTGSSNQPQHF. The CDR3 DNA reads TGCGCCAGCAGCTTGGGGACAGGATCAAGCAATCAGCCCCAGCATTTT. Supplemented by reference TRBV5-1 and TRBJ1-5, the full variable domain reads KAGVTQTPRYLIKTRGQQVTLSCSPISGHRSVSWYQQTPGQGLQFLFEYFSETQRNKGNFPGRFSGRQFSNSRSEMNVSTLELGDSALYLCASSLGTGSSNQPQHFGDGTRLSIL.